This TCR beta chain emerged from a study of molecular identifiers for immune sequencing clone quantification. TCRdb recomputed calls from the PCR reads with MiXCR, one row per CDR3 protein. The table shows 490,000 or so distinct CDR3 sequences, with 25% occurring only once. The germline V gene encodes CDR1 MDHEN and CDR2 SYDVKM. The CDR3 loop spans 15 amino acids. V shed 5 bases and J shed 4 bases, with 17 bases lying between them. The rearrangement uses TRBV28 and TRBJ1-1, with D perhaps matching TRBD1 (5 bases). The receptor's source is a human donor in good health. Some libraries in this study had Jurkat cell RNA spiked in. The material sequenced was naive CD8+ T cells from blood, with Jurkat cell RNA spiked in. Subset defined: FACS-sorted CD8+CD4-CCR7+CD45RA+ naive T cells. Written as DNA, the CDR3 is TGTGCCAGCAGTCAGGGACGGCTCATGATCACTGAAGCTTTCTTT. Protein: CASSQGRLMITEAFF.